These 24 T cell receptor beta chains originate from one sample sequenced in a study of human T cells and chemical hapten exposure. Regarding time point: patch test 2, 6 weeks after DPC sensitization. Treatment indicated: therapeutic diphenylcyclopropenone sensitization with weekly scalp DPC. TCRdb independently ran MiXCR on the RACE reads; one entry per CDR3 protein. This table holds tens of thousands of distinct CDR3 sequences, over 9% found once. Sequenced material: whole blood, taken in connection with sensitization to the hapten diphenylcyclopropenone (DPC). The receptors come from a woman in her 50s with alopecia areata. Some clones in this sample may be carry-over from other donors' samples.

This clonotype was seen at least ten times. The chain joins TRBV11-2 to TRBJ2-1, with D maybe TRBD1 (5 bases). CDR3 length: 14 residues. The V end lost 4 bases, the J end lost 9 bases, and 16 bases lay between the germline ends. The germline CDR1 and CDR2 sequences are SGHAT and FQNNGV. CDR3 bases: TGTGCCAGCAGCTACTCTAGGGGTTGGATTGAGCAGTTCTTC. Its translation: CASSYSRGWIEQFF. Drawing the rest from reference TRBV11-2 and TRBJ2-1, the complete variable domain is EAGVAQSPRYKIIEKRQSVAFWCNPISGHATLYWYQQILGQGPKLLIQFQNNGVVDDSQLPKDRFSAERLKGVDSTLKIQPAKLEDSAVYLCASSYSRGWIEQFFGPGTRLTVL.

In this sample, this clonotype turned up a few times. The rearrangement joins TRBV4-2 to TRBJ2-2; D is perhaps TRBD2 (6 bases). The CDR3 length is 18 residues. The germline CDR1 and CDR2 sequences are LGHNA and YNFKEQ. The V and J ends lost 4 bases and 1 base respectively, with 19 bases between them. The CDR3 DNA reads TGTGCCAGCAGCCTCGGAGAGGGAGGCCCTATGAACACCGGGGAGCTGTTTTTT. Encoded protein: CASSLGEGGPMNTGELFF.

This clonotype was counted ten times or more. The V call is TRBV27, the J call TRBJ1-5; 8 positions agree with TRBD1. Germline trimming cut 2 bases from V and 6 bases from J; bases unmatched to any gene: 12. Per the germline V gene, CDR1 is MNHEY and CDR2 is SMNVEV (reference sequence). The CDR3 loop spans 17 amino acids. In DNA form, the CDR3 reads TGTGCCAGCAGTTTACGGGCAGGGGGCGCGATTGGTCAGCCCCAGCATTTT. Amino acid sequence: CASSLRAGGAIGQPQHF.

This clonotype has at least ten counts. The CDR3 loop is CASSRLAVDEQFF. CDR3 coding DNA: TGTGCCAGCAGCCGACTAGCCGTCGATGAGCAGTTCTTC. The genes are TRBV7-9 and TRBJ2-1, with 7 nucleotides matching TRBD2. With V trimmed by 5 bases and J by 8 bases, 6 bases remained unmatched. Germline V gene sequence: CDR1 SEHNR, CDR2 FQNEAQ (reference sequence). CDR3 size: 13 residues.

This clonotype was observed a few times. This CDR3 reads CSATGTSYGYTF. In DNA form, the CDR3 reads TGCAGCGCGACAGGGACCAGCTATGGCTACACCTTC. This sequence joins TRBV29-1 and TRBJ1-2; 7 bases match TRBD1. Trimming took 7 bases from V and 4 from J; bases not matched to a gene: 6. The germline gives CDR1 SQVTM, CDR2 ANQGSEA. The CDR3 spans 12 residues.

V is TRBV29-1 and J is TRBJ1-1; no definite D call. The CDR3 contains 11 residues. Germline CDR1 reads SQVTM; CDR2 reads ANQGSEA. V was shortened by 6 bases and J by 1 base, with 6 bases between the two germline ends. Here the CDR3 DNA reads TGCAGCGTAGCCGCGAACACTGAAGCTTTCTTT. It translates to CSVAANTEAFF.

This clonotype was seen more than once but under ten times. V is TRBV30 and J is TRBJ1-2; D call uncertain. Between the trimmed V and J ends, which lost 2 bases and 4 bases, there was a span of 14 bases. Germline CDR1 and CDR2: GTSNPN and SVGIG (reference sequence). CDR3 length: 14 amino acids. The CDR3 coding sequence is TGTGCCTGGAGTCCGAGGCGGGGAAGCTATGGCTACACCTTC. Translation gives CAWSPRRGSYGYTF.

This clonotype was counted a few times. This sequence joins TRBV5-5 and TRBJ2-7; D gene ambiguous. The V gene lost 0 bases and the J gene lost 0 bases, with 7 bases spanning the gap. The CDR3 totals 14 residues. Germline CDR1 SGHKS, CDR2 YYEKEE (reference sequence). The CDR3 DNA reads as TGTGCCAGCAGCTTGGCAATGAGCTCCTACGAGCAGTACTTC. This codes for CASSLAMSSYEQYF.

This clonotype showed up many times. J is TRBJ2-1 and V is TRBV19, with D unclear. V was trimmed by 7 bases and J by 5 bases, leaving 9 bases between them. The CDR3 covers 12 residues. Per germline, CDR1 LNHDA and CDR2 SQIVND (reference sequence). The CDR3 nucleotides read TGTGCCAGTACCACCATAAACAATGAGCAGTTCTTC. Translating it yields CASTTINNEQFF.

The table lists this clonotype with many counts. This chain connects TRBV10-3 to TRBJ2-1, with D maybe TRBD1 (6 bases). Germline CDR1 ENHRY, CDR2 SYGVKD. V was shortened by 0 bases and J by 7 bases, with 10 bases between the two germline ends. CDR3 length equals 14 residues. CDR3: CAISESGGRNEQFF. In DNA, the CDR3 is TGTGCCATCAGTGAGTCAGGGGGTCGGAATGAGCAGTTCTTC.

This clonotype was seen more than once but under ten times. The genes are TRBV3-1 and TRBJ2-5, with 10 bases aligning to TRBD2. This CDR3 has 16 amino acids. Looked up from germline, CDR1 is LGHDT and CDR2 is YNNKEL (reference sequence). The V segment lost 3 bases and the J segment 1 base; nucleotides outside the gene matches: 5. The CDR3 bases are TGTGCCAGCAGCCAGGAACTAGCGGGACGCCAAGAGACCCAGTACTTC. This sequence encodes CASSQELAGRQETQYF.

This clonotype was seen ten or more times. The chain carries TRBV20-1 and TRBJ2-2, with 8 bases identical to TRBD2. Trimming at V came to 1 base and at J to 6 bases, leaving 7 bases not matched to a gene. Germline CDR1 DFQATT, CDR2 SNEGSKA (reference sequence). This CDR3 contains 15 residues. The CDR3 nucleotides are TGCAGTGCTAGAGGGGGGACTAGAACCTCCGGGGAGCTGTTTTTT. It specifies CSARGGTRTSGELFF.

This clonotype has only a few counts. The genes are TRBV5-1 and TRBJ2-6, with 8 nucleotides matching TRBD1. V trimming: 2 bases; J trimming: 0 bases; junction bases outside the gene matches: 16. Per the germline V gene, CDR1 is SGHRS and CDR2 is YFSETQ. This CDR3 contains 21 residues. The CDR3 sequence is CASSLKALPGQAYSGANVLTF. As DNA, the CDR3 is TGCGCCAGCAGCTTAAAAGCGCTACCGGGACAGGCTTACTCTGGGGCCAACGTCCTGACTTTC.

About this clonotype itself: Just one base apart from a much larger clone, this may be a read error. This chain uses TRBV10-2 with TRBJ1-1, with TRBD1 matching over 7 bases. CDR1 and CDR2 (germline): WSHSY, SAAADI. The V and J ends lost 10 bases and 1 base, in that order; junction bases with no gene match: 9. The CDR3 is 14 amino acids. CDR3 in DNA: TGCGCCAACAATCCCCAGGGGGAGAACACTGAAGCTTTCTTT. It translates to CANNPQGENTEAFF.

This clonotype has ten or more counts. The rearrangement links TRBV20-1 to TRBJ2-1, with D possibly being TRBD1 (7 bases). The CDR3 contains 14 residues. Per the germline V gene, CDR1 is DFQATT and CDR2 is SNEGSKA (reference sequence). V was shortened by 0 bases and J by 4 bases, with 10 bases between the two germline ends. DNA for the CDR3: TGCAGTGCTAGAGACAGGGGGAGGTACAATGAGCAGTTCTTC. It specifies CSARDRGRYNEQFF.

This clonotype was detected ten times or more. The chain has TRBV12-3 or TRBV12-4 and TRBJ2-3; 8 bases agree with TRBD2. The trim removed 4 bases at V and 4 bases at J, leaving 4 bases unmatched. This CDR3 region has 14 residues. The CDR3 loop is CASSWGLVPDTQYF. The CDR3 bases are TGTGCCAGCAGTTGGGGACTAGTACCAGATACGCAGTATTTT.

To note about this clonotype: A much larger clone lies a single base off, so this may be a read error. This chain connects TRBV29-1 to TRBJ2-1; tentative D call: TRBD2 (6 bases). The CDR3 runs 16 residues. Germline CDR1 is SQVTM and CDR2 is ANQGSEA. The CDR3 DNA follows: TGCAGCGTTGAAGGGGTAGCGGACCTCTCCTACAAAGAGCAGTTCTTC. The encoded protein is CSVEGVADLSYKEQFF.

This chain connects TRBV19 to TRBJ1-5; D call uncertain. CDR1 and CDR2 (germline): LNHDA, SQIVND (reference sequence). Trimming took off 5 bases at V and 7 bases at J, with 15 bases between the two ends. There are 14 residues in the CDR3. CDR3 in DNA: TGTGCCAGTAGTCCCCAAGAGGGAGTCCAGCCCCAGCATTTT. It yields the protein CASSPQEGVQPQHF.

This clonotype was seen more than once but under ten times. The CDR3 DNA follows: TGCAGCGTTGACGGACCTCTGGGTTCCTACGAGCAGTACTTC. This encodes CSVDGPLGSYEQYF. V usage is TRBV29-1 and J usage is TRBJ2-7; the D is unclear. The CDR3 covers 14 residues. Trimming removed 3 bases from V and 1 base from J, with 13 bases in between. Germline V gene data show CDR1 as SQVTM and CDR2 as ANQGSEA.

This chain connects TRBV20-1 to TRBJ2-2; no firm D call. Germline loops: CDR1 DFQATT, CDR2 SNEGSKA (reference sequence). The CDR3 runs to 13 residues. V was pared by 0 bases and J by 6 bases, with 8 bases between. Here the CDR3 DNA reads TGCAGTGCTAGAGACCTAACCGCCGGGGAGCTGTTTTTT. This sequence encodes CSARDLTAGELFF.

In this sample, this clonotype turned up a few times. The gene calls are TRBV7-6 and TRBJ2-3; no reliable D call. The CDR3 sequence is 15 residues long. Germline loops: CDR1 SGHVS, CDR2 FNYEAQ. V was clipped by 2 bases and J by 4 bases, with 13 bases between them. CDR3 DNA: TGTGCCAGCAGCTTATTTGATTCTGGGGCAGATACGCAGTATTTT. Amino acids: CASSLFDSGADTQYF.

The table lists this clonotype with a few counts. The CDR3 region is CASKVGSTDTQYF. In nucleotides, the CDR3 is TGTGCCAGCAAGGTGGGGAGCACAGATACGCAGTATTTT. The J gene is TRBJ2-3, the V gene TRBV25-1; D unclear. The CDR3 extends over 13 amino acids. Trimming took off 7 bases at V and 0 bases at J, with 8 bases between the two ends. Germline assignment: CDR1 MGHDK and CDR2 SYGVNS.

The chain uses TRBV15 and TRBJ1-2; D call uncertain. The CDR3 covers 15 residues. Per germline, CDR1 LNHNV and CDR2 YYDKDF (reference sequence). Deletions cut 3 bases from V and 1 base from J, with 12 bases between. CDR3 sequence reads: CATSRETSSNYGYTF. For the CDR3, the DNA is TGTGCCACCAGCAGGGAGACATCGAGTAACTATGGCTACACCTTC. Full variable domain (remainder filled in from reference TRBV15 and TRBJ1-2): DAMVIQNPRYQVTQFGKPVTLSCSQTLNHNVMYWYQQKSSQAPKLLFHYYDKDFNNEADTPDNFQSRRPNTSFCFLDIRSPGLGDTAMYLCATSRETSSNYGYTFGSGTRLTVV.

The rearrangement links TRBV5-6 to TRBJ1-1; D unresolved. The V and J ends lost 0 bases and 5 bases respectively, with 17 bases between them. The CDR3 runs to 16 residues. Germline CDR1 and CDR2: SGHDT and YYEEEE. The CDR3 coding sequence is TGTGCCAGCAGCTTGGCCGTAATCTACAACGGGACTGAAGCTTTCTTT. This sequence encodes CASSLAVIYNGTEAFF.